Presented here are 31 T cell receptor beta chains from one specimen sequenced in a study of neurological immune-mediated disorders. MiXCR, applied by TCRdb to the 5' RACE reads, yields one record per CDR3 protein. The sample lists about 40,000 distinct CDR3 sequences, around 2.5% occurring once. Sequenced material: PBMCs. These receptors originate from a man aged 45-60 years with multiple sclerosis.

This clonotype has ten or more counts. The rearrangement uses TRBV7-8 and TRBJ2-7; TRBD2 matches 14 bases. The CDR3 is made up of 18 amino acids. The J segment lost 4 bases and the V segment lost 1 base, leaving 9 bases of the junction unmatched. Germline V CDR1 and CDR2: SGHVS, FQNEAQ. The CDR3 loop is CASSLGRLGLAGGYEQYF. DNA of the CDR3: TGTGCCAGCAGCTTAGGGAGACTTGGACTAGCGGGGGGATACGAGCAGTACTTC.

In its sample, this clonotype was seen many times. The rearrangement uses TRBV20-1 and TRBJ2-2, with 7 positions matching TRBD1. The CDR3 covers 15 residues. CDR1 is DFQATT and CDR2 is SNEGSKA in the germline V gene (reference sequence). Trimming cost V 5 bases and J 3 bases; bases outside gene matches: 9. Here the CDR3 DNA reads TGCAGTGCTCCCGATCGACAGGGACACACCGGGGAGCTGTTTTTT. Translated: CSAPDRQGHTGELFF.

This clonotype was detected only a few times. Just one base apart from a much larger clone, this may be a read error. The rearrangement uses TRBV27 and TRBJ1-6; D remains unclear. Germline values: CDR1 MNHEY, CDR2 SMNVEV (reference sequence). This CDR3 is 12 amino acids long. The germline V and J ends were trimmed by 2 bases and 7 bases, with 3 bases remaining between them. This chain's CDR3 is CASSLKNSPLHF. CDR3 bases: TGTGCCAGCAGTTTAAAGAATTCACCCCTCCACTTT.

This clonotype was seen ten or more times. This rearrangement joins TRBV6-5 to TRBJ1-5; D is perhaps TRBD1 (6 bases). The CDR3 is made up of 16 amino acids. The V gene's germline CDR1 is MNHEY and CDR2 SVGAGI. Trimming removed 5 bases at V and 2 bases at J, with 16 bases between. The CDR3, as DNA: TGTGCCAGCAGTAAAACAGGGTGGGGGGGCAATCAGCCCCAGCATTTT. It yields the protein CASSKTGWGGNQPQHF.

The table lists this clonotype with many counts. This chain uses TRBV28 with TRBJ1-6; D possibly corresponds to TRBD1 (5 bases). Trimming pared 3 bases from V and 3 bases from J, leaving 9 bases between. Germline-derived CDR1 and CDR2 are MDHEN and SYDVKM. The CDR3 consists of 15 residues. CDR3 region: CASSLPGLYNSPLHF. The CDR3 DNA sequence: TGTGCCAGCAGTTTGCCAGGGCTCTATAATTCACCCCTCCACTTT.

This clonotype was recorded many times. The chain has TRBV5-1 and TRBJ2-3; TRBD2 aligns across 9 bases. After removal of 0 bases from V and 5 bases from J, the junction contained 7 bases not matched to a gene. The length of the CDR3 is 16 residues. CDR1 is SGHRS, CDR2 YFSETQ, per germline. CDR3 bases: TGCGCCAGCAGCTTGGGGGCTAGCGGGGTGCAAGATACGCAGTATTTT. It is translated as CASSLGASGVQDTQYF.

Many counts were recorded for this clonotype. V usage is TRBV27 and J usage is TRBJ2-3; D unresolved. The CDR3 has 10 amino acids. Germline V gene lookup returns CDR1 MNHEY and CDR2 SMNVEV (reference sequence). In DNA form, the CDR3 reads TGTGCTCCACACACAGATACGCAGTATTTT. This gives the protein CAPHTDTQYF.

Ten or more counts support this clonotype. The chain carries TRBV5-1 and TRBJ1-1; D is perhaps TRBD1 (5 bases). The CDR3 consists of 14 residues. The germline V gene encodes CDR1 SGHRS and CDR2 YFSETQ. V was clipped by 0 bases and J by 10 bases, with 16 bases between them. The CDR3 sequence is CASSLDEGLGVAFF. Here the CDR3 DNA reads TGCGCCAGCAGCTTGGACGAGGGTTTGGGGGTAGCTTTCTTT.

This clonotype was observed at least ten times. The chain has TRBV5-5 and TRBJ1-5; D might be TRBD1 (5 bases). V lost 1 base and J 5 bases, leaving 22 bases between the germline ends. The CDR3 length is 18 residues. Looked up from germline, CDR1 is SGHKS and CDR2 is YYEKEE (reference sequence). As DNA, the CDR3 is TGTGCCAGCAGCTTGTGGTTTGGGAGCGGGGCCATCTATCAGCCCCAGCATTTT. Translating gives CASSLWFGSGAIYQPQHF. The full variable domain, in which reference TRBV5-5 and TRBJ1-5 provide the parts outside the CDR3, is DAGVTQSPTHLIKTRGQQVTLRCSPISGHKSVSWYQQVLGQGPQFIFQYYEKEERGRGNFPDRFSARQFPNYSSELNVNALLLGDSALYLCASSLWFGSGAIYQPQHFGDGTRLSIL.

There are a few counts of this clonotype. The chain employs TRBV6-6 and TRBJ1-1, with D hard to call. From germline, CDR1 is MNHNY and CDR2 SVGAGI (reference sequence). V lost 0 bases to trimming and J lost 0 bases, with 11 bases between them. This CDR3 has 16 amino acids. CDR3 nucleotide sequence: TGTGCCAGCAGTTACTCTCGAGGGCGACTGAACACTGAAGCTTTCTTT. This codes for CASSYSRGRLNTEAFF.

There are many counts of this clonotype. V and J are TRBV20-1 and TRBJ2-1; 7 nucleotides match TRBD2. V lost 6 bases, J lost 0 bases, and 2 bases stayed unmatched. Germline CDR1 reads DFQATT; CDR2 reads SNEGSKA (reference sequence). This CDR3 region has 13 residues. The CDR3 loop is CSARESSYNEQFF. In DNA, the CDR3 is TGCAGTGCGCGGGAGAGCTCCTACAATGAGCAGTTCTTC.

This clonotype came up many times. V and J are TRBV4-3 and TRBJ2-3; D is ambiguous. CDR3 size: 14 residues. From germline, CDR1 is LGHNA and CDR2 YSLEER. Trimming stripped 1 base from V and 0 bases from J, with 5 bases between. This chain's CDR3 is CASSQARSTDTQYF. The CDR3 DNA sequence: TGCGCCAGCAGCCAAGCGAGAAGCACAGATACGCAGTATTTT.

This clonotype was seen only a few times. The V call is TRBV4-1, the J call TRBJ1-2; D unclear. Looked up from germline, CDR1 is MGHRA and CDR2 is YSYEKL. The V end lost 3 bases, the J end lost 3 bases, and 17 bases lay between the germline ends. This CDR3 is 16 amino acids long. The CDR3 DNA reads TGCGCCAGCAGCCAGGAAAATAACAGAAACCACTATGGCTACACCTTC. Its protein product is CASSQENNRNHYGYTF.

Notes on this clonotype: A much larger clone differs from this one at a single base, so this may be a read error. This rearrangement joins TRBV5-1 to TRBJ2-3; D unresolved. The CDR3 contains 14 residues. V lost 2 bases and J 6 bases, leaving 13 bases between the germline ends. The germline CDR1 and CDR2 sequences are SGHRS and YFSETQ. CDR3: CASSFQATSDTQYF. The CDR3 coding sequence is TGCGCCAGCAGCTTCCAGGCTACATCGGATACGCAGTATTTT.

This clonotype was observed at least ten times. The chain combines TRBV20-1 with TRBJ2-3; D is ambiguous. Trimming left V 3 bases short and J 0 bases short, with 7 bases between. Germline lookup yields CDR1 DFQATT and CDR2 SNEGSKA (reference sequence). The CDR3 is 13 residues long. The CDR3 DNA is TGCAGTGCTAGGGTTCGAAGCACAGATACGCAGTATTTT. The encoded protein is CSARVRSTDTQYF.

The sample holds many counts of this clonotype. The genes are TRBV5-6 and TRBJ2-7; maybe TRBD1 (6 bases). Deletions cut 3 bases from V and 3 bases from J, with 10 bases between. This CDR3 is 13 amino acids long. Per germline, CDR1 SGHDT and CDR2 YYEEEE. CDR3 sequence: CASSYGTFYEQYF. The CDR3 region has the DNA TGTGCCAGCAGCTATGGGACATTCTACGAGCAGTACTTC.

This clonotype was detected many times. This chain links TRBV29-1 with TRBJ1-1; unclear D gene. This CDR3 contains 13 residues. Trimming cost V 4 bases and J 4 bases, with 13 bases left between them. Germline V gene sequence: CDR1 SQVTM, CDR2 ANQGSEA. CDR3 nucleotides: TGCAGCGTTGGCGACGGGGTCTCCACTGAAGCTTTCTTT. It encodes CSVGDGVSTEAFF.

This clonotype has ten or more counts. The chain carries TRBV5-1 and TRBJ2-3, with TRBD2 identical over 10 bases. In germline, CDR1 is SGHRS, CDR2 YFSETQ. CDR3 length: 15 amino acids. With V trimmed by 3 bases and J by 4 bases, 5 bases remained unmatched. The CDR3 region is CASSWSGGGADTQYF. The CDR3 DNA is TGCGCCAGCAGCTGGAGCGGGGGGGGTGCAGATACGCAGTATTTT.

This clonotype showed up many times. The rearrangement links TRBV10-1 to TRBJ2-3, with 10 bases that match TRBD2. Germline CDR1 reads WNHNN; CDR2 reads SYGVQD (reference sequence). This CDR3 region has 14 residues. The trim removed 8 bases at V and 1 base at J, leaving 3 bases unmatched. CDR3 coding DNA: TGCGCCAGCTCTAGCGGGGGCGGCACAGATACGCAGTATTTT. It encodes CASSSGGGTDTQYF.

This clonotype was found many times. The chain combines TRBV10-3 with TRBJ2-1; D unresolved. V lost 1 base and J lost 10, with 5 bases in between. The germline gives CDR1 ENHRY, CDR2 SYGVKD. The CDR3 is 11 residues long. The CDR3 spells CAISELVEQFF. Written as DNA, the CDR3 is TGTGCCATCAGTGAGTTGGTCGAGCAGTTCTTC.

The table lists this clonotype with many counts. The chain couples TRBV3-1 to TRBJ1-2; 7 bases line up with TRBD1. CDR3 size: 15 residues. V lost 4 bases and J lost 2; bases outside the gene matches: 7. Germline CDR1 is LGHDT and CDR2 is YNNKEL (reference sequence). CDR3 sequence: CASSPMGQQNYGYTF. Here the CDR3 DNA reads TGTGCCAGCAGCCCAATGGGACAGCAAAACTATGGCTACACCTTC.

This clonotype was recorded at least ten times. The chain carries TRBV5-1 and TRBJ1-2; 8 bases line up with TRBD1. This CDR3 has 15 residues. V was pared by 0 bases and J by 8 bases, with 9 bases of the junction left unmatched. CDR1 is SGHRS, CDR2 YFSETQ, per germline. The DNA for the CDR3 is TGCGCCAGCAGCTTGGAGGGGACAGGAAAAAACGGCTACACCTTC. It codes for CASSLEGTGKNGYTF.

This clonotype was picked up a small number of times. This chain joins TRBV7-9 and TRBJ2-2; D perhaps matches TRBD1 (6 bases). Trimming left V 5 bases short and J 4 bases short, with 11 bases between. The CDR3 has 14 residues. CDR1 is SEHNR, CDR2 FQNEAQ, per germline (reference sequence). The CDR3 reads CASSPNRVTGELFF. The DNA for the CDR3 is TGTGCCAGCAGCCCCAACAGGGTCACCGGGGAGCTGTTTTTT.

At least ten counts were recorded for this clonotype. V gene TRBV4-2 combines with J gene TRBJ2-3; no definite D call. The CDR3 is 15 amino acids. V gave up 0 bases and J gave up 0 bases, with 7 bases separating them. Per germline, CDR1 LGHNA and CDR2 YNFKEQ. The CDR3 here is CASSQDRASTDTQYF. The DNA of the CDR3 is TGTGCCAGCAGCCAAGATAGGGCCAGCACAGATACGCAGTATTTT.

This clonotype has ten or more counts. In DNA form, the CDR3 reads TGTGCCAGCAGCTCCACAGGAACCAATCAGCCCCAGCATTTT. This codes for CASSSTGTNQPQHF. The genes are TRBV6-2 or TRBV6-3 and TRBJ1-5, with a weak D call TRBD1 (5 bases). Germline CDR1 and CDR2: MNHEY and SVGEGT. The length of the CDR3 is 14 residues. V shed 6 bases and J shed 3 bases, with 12 bases lying between them.

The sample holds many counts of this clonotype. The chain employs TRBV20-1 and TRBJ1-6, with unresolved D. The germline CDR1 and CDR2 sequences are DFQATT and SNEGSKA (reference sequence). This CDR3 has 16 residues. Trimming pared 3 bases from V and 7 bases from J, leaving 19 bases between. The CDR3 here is CSASPPWQKANSPLHF. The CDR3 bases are TGCAGTGCTAGCCCCCCATGGCAAAAGGCCAATTCACCCCTCCACTTT.

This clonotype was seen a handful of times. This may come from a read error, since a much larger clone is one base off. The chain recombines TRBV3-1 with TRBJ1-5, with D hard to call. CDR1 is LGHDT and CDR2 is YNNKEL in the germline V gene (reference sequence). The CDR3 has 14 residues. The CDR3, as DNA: TGTGCCAGCAGCCAAGATTCGACGAATCAGCCCCAGAATTTT. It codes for CASSQDSTNQPQNF.

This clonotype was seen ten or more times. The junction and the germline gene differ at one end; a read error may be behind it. CDR3 sequence: CASSPPGGDSQAF. CDR3 coding DNA: TGTGCCAGCAGCCCCCCCGGGGGGGATAGTCAAGCCTTC. The V and J genes are TRBV7-9 and TRBJ1-2; a possible D gene is TRBD1 (5 bases). The germline gives CDR1 SEHNR, CDR2 FQNEAQ (reference sequence). The CDR3 runs to 13 residues.

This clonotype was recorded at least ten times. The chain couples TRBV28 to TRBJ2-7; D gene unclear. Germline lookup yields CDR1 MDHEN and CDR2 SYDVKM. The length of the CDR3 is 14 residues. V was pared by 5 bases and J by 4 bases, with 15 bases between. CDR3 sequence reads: CASSGAALGYEQYF. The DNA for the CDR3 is TGTGCCAGCAGTGGCGCTGCGTTGGGTTACGAGCAGTACTTC.

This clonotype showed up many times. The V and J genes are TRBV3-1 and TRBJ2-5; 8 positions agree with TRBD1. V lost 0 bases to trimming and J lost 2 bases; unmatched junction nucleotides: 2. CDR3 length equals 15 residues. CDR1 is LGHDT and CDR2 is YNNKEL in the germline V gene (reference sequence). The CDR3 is CASSQEDRGQETQYF. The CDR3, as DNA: TGTGCCAGCAGCCAAGAAGACAGGGGTCAAGAGACCCAGTACTTC.

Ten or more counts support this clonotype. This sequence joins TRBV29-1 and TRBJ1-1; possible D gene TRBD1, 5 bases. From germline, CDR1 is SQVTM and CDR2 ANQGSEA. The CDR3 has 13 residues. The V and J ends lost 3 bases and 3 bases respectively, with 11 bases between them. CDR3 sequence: CSVDQGVHTEAFF. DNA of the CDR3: TGCAGCGTTGATCAAGGGGTCCACACTGAAGCTTTCTTT.